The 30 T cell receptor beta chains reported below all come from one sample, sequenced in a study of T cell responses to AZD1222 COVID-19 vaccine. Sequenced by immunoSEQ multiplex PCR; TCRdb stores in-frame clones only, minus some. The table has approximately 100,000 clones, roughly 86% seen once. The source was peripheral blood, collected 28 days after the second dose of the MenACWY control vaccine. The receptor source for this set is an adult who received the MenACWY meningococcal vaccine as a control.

CDR3 bases: TGTGCCAGCAGCCGAGACAGGGACGATGAGCAGTTCTTC. Protein: CASSRDRDDEQFF. The J gene is TRBJ2-1, the V gene TRBV5-4; 7 bases match TRBD1. This CDR3 is 13 amino acids long. Germline loops: CDR1 SGHNT, CDR2 YYREEE (reference sequence). The V and J ends lost 4 bases and 8 bases, in that order; junction bases with no gene match: 6. Full variable domain (remainder filled in from reference TRBV5-4 and TRBJ2-1): ETGVTQSPTHLIKTRGQQVTLRCSSQSGHNTVSWYQQALGQGPQFIFQYYREEENGRGNFPPRFSGLQFPNYSSELNVNALELDDSALYLCASSRDRDDEQFFGPGTRLTVL.

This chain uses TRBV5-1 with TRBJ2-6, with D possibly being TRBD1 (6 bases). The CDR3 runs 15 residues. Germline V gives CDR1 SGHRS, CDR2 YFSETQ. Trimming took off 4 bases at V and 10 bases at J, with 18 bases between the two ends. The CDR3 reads CASSRDQPGTNVLTF. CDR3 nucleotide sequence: TGCGCCAGCAGCAGGGACCAACCGGGGACAAACGTCCTGACTTTC.

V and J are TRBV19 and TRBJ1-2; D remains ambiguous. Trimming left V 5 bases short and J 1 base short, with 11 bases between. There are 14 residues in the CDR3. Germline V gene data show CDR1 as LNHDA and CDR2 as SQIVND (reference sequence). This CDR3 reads CASSPGPINYGYTF. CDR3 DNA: TGTGCCAGTAGTCCCGGACCGATTAACTATGGCTACACCTTC.

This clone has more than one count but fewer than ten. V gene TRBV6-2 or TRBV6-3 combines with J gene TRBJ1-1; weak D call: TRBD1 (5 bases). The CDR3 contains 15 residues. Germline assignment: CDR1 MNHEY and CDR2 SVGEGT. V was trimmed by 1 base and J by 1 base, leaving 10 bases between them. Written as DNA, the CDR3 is TGTGCCAGCAGTTACTTCGGGACTAGGAACACTGAAGCTTTCTTT. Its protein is CASSYFGTRNTEAFF.

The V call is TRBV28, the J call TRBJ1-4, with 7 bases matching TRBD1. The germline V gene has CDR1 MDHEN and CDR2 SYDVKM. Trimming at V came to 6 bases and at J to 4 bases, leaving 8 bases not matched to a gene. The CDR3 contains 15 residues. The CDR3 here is CASRPGDRDNEKLFF. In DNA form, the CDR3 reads TGTGCCAGCAGGCCCGGGGACAGAGATAATGAAAAACTGTTTTTT.

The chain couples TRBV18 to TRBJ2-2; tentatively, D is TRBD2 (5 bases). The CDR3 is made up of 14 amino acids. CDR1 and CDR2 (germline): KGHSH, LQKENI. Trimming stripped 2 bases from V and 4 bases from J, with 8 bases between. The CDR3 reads CASSPTGFTGELFF. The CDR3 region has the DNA TGTGCCAGCTCACCAACGGGATTCACCGGGGAGCTGTTTTTT.

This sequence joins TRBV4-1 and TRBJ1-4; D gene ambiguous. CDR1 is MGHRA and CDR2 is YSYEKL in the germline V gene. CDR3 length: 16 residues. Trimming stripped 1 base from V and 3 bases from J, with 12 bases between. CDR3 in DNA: TGCGCCAGCAGCCAAGGAACTATCGGGTCTAATGAAAAACTGTTTTTT. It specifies CASSQGTIGSNEKLFF.

CDR3 DNA: TGTGCCAGCAGCCAAGATCAGGGTAACTATGGCTACACCTTC. Protein product: CASSQDQGNYGYTF. The chain joins TRBV14 to TRBJ1-2, with D tentatively TRBD1 (5 bases). V was trimmed by 0 bases and J by 1 base, leaving 6 bases between them. CDR1 is SGHDN, CDR2 FVKESK, per germline. The length of the CDR3 is 14 residues.

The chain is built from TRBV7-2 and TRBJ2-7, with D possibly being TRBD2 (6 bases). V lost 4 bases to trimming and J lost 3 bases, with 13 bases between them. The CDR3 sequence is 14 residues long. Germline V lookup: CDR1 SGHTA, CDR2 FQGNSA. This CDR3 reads CASSSGDFIYEQYF. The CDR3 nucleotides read TGTGCCAGCAGCTCGGGGGACTTCATCTACGAGCAGTACTTC.

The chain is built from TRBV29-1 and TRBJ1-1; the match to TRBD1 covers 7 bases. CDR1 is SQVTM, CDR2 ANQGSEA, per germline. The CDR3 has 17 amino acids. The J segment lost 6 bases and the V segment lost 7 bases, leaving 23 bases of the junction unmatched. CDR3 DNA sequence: TGCAGCGCTCAACAGGGGACTTGGGGCCGGACAAAACCTGAAGCTTTCTTT. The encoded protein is CSAQQGTWGRTKPEAFF.

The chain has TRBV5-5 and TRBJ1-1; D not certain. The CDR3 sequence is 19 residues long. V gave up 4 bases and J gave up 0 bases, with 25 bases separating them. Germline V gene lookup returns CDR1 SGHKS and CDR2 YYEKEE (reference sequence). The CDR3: CASSPVDPALGGMNTEAFF. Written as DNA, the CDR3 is TGTGCCAGCAGCCCTGTGGACCCGGCCCTAGGCGGCATGAACACTGAAGCTTTCTTT.

As DNA, the CDR3 is TGTGCCAGCAGCTTGGGACTGGAGGCAGATACGCAGTATTTT. This sequence encodes CASSLGLEADTQYF. The V gene is TRBV7-2, the J gene TRBJ2-3; D might be TRBD2 (6 bases). Germline lookup yields CDR1 SGHTA and CDR2 FQGNSA. V was trimmed by 3 bases and J by 4 bases, leaving 11 bases between them. This CDR3 has 14 residues. The complete variable domain, with remaining parts taken from reference TRBV7-2 and TRBJ2-3, reads GAGVSQSPSNKVTEKGKDVELRCDPISGHTALYWYRQSLGQGLEFLIYFQGNSAPDKSGLPSDRFSAERTGGSVSTLTIQRTQQEDSAVYLCASSLGLEADTQYFGPGTRLTVL.

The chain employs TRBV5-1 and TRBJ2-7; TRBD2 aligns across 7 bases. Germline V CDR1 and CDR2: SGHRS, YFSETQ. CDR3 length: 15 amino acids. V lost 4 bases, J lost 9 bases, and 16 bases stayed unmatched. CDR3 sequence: CASSPDPGSPGGQYF. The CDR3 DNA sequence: TGCGCCAGCAGCCCCGACCCCGGCTCGCCGGGGGGGCAGTACTTC.

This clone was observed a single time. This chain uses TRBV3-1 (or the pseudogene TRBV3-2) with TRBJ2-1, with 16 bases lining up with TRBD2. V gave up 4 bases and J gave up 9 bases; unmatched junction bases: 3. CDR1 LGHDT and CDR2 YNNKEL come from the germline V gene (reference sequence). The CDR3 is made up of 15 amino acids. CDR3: CASSPGLAGGIEQFF. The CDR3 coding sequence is TGTGCCAGCAGCCCGGGACTAGCGGGGGGGATTGAGCAGTTCTTC.

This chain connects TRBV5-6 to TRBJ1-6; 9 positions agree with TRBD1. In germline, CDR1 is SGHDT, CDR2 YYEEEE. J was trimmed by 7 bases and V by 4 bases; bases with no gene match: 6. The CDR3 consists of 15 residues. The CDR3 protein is CASSPDRGRNSPLHF. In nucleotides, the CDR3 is TGTGCCAGCAGCCCGGACAGGGGTCGCAATTCACCCCTCCACTTT. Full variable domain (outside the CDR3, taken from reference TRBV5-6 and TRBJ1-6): DAGVTQSPTHLIKTRGQQVTLRCSPKSGHDTVSWYQQALGQGPQFIFQYYEEEERQRGNFPDRFSGHQFPNYSSELNVNALLLGDSALYLCASSPDRGRNSPLHFGNGTRLTVT.

CDR3 region: CASSQDTPSSAGQSSYNSPLHF. In DNA, the CDR3 is TGCGCCAGCAGCCAAGATACCCCGTCGAGTGCAGGACAGAGCTCCTATAATTCACCCCTCCACTTT. The rearrangement joins TRBV4-3 to TRBJ1-6, with D perhaps matching TRBD1 (6 bases). The germline V gene has CDR1 LGHNA and CDR2 YSLEER. CDR3 length: 22 amino acids. V was pared by 0 bases and J by 0 bases, with 24 bases between.

The CDR3 reads CASSRGVGNTIYF. The CDR3 DNA reads as TGTGCCAGCAGTAGAGGGGTCGGAAACACCATATATTTT. The chain combines TRBV2 with TRBJ1-3, with D possibly being TRBD1 (5 bases). This CDR3 is built from 13 residues. Trimming cost V 5 bases and J 4 bases, with 9 bases left between them. CDR1 is SNHLY, CDR2 FYNNEI, per germline.

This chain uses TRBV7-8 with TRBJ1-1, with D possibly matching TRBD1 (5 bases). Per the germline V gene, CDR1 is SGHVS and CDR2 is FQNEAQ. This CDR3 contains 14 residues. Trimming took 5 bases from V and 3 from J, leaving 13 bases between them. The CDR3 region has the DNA TGTGCCAGCAGCCTCGTATTGACAGACACTGAAGCTTTCTTT. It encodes CASSLVLTDTEAFF.

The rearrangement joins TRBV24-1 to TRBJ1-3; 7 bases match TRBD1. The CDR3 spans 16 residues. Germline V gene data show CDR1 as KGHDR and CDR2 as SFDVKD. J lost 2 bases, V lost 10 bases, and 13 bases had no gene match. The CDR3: CATKGDSEGPGNTIYF. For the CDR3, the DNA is TGTGCCACAAAAGGGGACAGTGAGGGTCCTGGAAACACCATATATTTT.

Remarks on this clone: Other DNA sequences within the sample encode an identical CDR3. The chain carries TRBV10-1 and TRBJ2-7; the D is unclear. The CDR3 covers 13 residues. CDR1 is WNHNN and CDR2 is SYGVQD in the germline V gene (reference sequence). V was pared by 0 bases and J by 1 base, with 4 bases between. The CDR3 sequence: CASSESGSYEQYF. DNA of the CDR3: TGCGCCAGCAGTGAGTCGGGTTCCTACGAGCAGTACTTC.

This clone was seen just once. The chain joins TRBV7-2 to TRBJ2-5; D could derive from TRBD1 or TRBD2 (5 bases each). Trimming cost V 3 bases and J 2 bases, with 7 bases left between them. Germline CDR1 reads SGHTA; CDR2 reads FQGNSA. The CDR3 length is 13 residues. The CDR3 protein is CASSLGPQETQYF. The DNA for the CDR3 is TGTGCCAGCAGCTTGGGACCACAAGAGACCCAGTACTTC.

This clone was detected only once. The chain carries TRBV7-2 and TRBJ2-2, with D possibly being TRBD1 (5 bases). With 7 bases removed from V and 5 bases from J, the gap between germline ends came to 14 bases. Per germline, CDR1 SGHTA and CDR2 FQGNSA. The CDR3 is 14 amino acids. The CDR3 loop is CASTLTGSTGELFF. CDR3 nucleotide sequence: TGTGCCAGCACCCTAACAGGTTCTACCGGGGAGCTGTTTTTT.

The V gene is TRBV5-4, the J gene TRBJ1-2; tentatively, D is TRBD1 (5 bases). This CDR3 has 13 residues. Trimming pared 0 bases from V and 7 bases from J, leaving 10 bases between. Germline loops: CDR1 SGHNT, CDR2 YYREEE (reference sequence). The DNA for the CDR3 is TGTGCCAGCAGCTTGGACCGCCAGGGTGGCTACACCTTC. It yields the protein CASSLDRQGGYTF. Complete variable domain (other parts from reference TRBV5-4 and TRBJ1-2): ETGVTQSPTHLIKTRGQQVTLRCSSQSGHNTVSWYQQALGQGPQFIFQYYREEENGRGNFPPRFSGLQFPNYSSELNVNALELDDSALYLCASSLDRQGGYTFGSGTRLTVV.

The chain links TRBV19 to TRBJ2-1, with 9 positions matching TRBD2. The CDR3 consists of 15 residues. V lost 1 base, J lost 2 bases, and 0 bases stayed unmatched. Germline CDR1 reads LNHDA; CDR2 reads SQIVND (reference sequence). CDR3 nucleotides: TGTGCCAGTAGTATAGGCGGGGGGGCCTACAATGAGCAGTTCTTC. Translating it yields CASSIGGGAYNEQFF.

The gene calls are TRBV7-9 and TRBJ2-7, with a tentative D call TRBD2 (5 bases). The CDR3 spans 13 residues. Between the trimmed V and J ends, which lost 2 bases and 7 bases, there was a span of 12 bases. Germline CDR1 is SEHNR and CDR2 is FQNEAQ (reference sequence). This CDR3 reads CASSLTGIGEQYF. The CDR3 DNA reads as TGTGCCAGCAGCTTAACGGGAATTGGTGAGCAGTACTTC.

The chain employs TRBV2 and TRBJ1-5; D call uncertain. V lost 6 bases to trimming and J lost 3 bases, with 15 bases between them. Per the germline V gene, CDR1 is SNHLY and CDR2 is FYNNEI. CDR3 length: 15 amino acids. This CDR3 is CASRRGSEYNQPQHF. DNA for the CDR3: TGTGCCAGCAGGAGAGGTTCCGAATACAATCAGCCCCAGCATTTT.

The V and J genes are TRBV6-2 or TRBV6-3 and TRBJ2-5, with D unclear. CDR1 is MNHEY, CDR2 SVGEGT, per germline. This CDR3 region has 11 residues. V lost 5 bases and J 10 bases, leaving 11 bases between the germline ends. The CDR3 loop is CASSPQVGQYF. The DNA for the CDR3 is TGTGCCAGCAGTCCCCAAGTGGGCCAGTACTTC.

The CDR3, as DNA: TGTGCCAGCAGCAAGGACTTTGCCACCGGGGAGCTGTTTTTT. This gives the protein CASSKDFATGELFF. This sequence joins TRBV6-2 or TRBV6-3 and TRBJ2-2; TRBD2 might be the D (5 bases). The V gene's germline CDR1 is MNHEY and CDR2 SVGEGT. Deletions cut 6 bases from V and 4 bases from J, with 12 bases between. The CDR3 totals 14 residues.

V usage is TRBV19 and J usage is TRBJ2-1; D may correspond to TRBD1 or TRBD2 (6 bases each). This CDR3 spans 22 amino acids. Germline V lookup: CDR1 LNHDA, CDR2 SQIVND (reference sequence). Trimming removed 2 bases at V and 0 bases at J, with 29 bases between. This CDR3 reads CASSIYGGLSVWPRDSYNEQFF. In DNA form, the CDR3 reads TGTGCCAGTAGTATATATGGGGGGCTTTCGGTCTGGCCAAGAGACTCCTACAATGAGCAGTTCTTC.

CDR3 nucleotide sequence: TGTGCCAGCAGTGCATATGGAGGGCAGCCCCAGCATTTT. Protein product: CASSAYGGQPQHF. The chain joins TRBV7-3 to TRBJ1-5; no clear D. Germline V lookup: CDR1 SGHTA, CDR2 FQGTGA. Trimming removed 6 bases at V and 7 bases at J, with 13 bases between. CDR3 length: 13 amino acids.